This TCR beta chain came from a study of cytomegalovirus exposure and HLA in healthy donors. In this sample, this clone turned up once. Primers: 60 Vbeta forward and 13 Jbeta reverse. Sequenced by immunoSEQ multiplex PCR; TCRdb stores in-frame clones only, minus some. The sample holds around 150,000 clones, roughly four fifths seen once. The germline V gene encodes CDR1 MGHRA and CDR2 YSYEKL. The CDR3 extends over 14 amino acids. V lost 4 bases, J lost 4 bases, and 12 bases lay in between. The source is a man aged 45 to 65 in good health and CMV-seropositive. The rearrangement links TRBV4-1 to TRBJ2-3; possible D gene TRBD1, 5 bases. Sequencing input: PBMCs. CDR3 sequence: CASSLGRVSDTQYF. Here the CDR3 DNA reads TGCGCCAGCAGCCTAGGCAGGGTGTCAGATACGCAGTATTTT.